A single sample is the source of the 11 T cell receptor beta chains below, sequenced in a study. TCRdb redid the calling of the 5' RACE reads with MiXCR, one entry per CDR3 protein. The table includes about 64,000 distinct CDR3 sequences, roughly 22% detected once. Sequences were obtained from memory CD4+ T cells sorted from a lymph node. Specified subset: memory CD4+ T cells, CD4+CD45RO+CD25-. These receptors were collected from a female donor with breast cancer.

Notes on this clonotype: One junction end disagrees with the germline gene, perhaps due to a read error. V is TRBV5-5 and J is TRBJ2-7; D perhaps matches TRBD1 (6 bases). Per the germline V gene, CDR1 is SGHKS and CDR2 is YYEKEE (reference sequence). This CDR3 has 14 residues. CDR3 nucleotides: TGTGCCAGCAGCTTGGGGACAGTAGCCTACGAGCAGTGCTTC. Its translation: CASSLGTVAYEQCF.

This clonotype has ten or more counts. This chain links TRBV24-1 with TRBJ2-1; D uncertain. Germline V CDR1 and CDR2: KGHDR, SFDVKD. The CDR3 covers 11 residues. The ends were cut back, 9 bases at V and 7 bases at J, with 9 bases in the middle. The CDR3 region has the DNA TGTGCCACCGCTTTCGTAAATGAGCAGTTCTTC. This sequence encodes CATAFVNEQFF.

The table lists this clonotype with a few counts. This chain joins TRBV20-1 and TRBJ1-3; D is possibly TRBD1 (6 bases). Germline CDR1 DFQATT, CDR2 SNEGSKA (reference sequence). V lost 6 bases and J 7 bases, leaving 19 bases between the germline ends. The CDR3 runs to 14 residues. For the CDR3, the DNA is TGCAGTGCGAGCGCTCCACAGGGAGGGAACACCATATATTTT. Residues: CSASAPQGGNTIYF.

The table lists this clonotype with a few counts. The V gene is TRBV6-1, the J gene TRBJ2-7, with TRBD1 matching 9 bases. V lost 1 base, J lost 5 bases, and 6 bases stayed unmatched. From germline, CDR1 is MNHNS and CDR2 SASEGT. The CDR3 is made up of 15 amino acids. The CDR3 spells CASSEGDREGDEQYF. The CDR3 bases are TGTGCCAGCAGTGAAGGGGACAGGGAAGGGGACGAGCAGTACTTC.

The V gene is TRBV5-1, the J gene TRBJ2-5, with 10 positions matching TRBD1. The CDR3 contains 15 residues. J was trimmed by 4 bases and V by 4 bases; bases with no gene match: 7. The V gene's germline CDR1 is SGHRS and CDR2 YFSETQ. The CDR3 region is CASSQGQGKGETQYF. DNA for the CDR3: TGCGCCAGCAGCCAGGGACAGGGGAAGGGAGAGACCCAGTACTTC.

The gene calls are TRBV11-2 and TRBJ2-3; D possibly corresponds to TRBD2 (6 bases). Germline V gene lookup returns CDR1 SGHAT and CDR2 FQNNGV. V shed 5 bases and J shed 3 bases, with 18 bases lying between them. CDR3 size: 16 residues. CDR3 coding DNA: TGTGCCAGCAGCACCCGACAGACCGGGGGAACAGATACGCAGTATTTT. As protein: CASSTRQTGGTDTQYF.

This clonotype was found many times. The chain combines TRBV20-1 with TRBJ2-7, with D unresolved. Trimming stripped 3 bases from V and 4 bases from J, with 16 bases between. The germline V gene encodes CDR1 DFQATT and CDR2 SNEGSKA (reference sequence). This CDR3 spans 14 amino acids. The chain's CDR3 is CSASSRVRRYEQYF. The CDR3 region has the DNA TGCAGTGCTAGCAGCCGAGTCAGGAGATACGAGCAGTACTTC.

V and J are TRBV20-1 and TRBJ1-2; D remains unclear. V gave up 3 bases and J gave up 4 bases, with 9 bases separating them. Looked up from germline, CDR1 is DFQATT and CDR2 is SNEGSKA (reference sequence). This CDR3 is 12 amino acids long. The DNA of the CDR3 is TGCAGTGCTAGTCTGGGTTTCTATGGCTACACCTTC. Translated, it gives CSASLGFYGYTF.

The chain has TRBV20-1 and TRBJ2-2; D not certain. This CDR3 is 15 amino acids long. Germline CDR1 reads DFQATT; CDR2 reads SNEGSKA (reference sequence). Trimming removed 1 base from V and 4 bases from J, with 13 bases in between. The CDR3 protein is CSARGATRGTGELFF. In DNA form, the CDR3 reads TGCAGTGCTAGAGGAGCCACCCGAGGCACCGGGGAGCTGTTTTTT.

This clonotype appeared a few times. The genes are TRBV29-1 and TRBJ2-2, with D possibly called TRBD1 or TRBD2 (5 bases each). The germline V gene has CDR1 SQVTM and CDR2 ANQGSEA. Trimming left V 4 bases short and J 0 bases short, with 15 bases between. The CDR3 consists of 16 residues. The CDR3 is CSVGRGDPANTGELFF. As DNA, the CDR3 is TGCAGCGTTGGCAGAGGGGACCCAGCGAACACCGGGGAGCTGTTTTTT.

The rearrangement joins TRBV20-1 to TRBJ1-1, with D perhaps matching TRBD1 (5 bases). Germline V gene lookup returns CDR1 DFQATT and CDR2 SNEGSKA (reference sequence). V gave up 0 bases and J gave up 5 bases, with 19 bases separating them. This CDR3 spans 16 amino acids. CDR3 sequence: CSARDLQRREGTEAFF. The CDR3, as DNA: TGCAGTGCTAGAGACCTACAGCGTCGTGAGGGGACTGAAGCTTTCTTT.